Sequencing of this T cell receptor beta chain was carried out in a study of tumor-infiltrating lymphocytes in primary liver carcinoma. Whole-study findings and limits: Overlap between tumor regions exceeded overlap of tumor with adjacent tissue or blood. Blood's top-250-clone fraction was significantly lower than that of tumors (p = 0.039).

A constant-region primer primed TCR beta cDNA synthesis from about 0.55 ug of total RNA. Three rounds of nested multiplex PCR with slightly modified ARM-PCR produced TCR beta libraries. Use of TRBV1-TRBV30 forward primers with a C-beta reverse primer characterized the first two PCR rounds, which lasted about 11 cycles each. TCRdb re-analysed the multiplex PCR reads in MiXCR, keeping a single row per CDR3 protein. The sample holds around 330,000 distinct CDR3 sequences, approximately 58% seen once. Blood RNA originated from unsorted whole blood, with germline DNA additionally extracted. Enrolled patients were chronically infected with HBV and treatment-naive. This CDR3 region has 13 residues. Per germline, CDR1 SGHNT and CDR2 YYREEE (reference sequence). Trimming at V came to 1 base and at J to 9 bases, leaving 4 bases not matched to a gene. Of note for this clonotype: Its antigen is unidentified.

The chain has TRBV5-4 and TRBJ2-1, with 7 bases identical to TRBD2. The sequenced sample was peripheral blood. This receptor was identified in a woman in her twenties or thirties with primary liver carcinoma and hepatitis B virus infection. CDR3 nucleotide sequence: TGTGCCAGCAGCTTGTTTTCGGGGGGTGAGCAGTTCTTC. Translated: CASSLFSGGEQFF.